The 17 T cell receptor beta chains given below trace back to one sample, sequenced in a study of T cell responses to AZD1222 COVID-19 vaccine. Using immunoSEQ multiplex PCR, the repertoire was profiled, and TCRdb retains in-frame clones only, with some absent. This table has roughly 76,000 clones, about nine tenths appearing once. The source material was peripheral blood, sampled on day 0 of AZD1222 vaccination. These receptors all stem from an adult in good health.

The chain links TRBV12-3 or TRBV12-4 to TRBJ1-2; D is unresolved. The CDR3 sequence is 13 residues long. Trimming cost V 5 bases and J 8 bases, with 15 bases left between them. CDR3 loop: CASSPSSGLGYTF. The CDR3 bases are TGTGCCAGCAGTCCATCCTCCGGGCTGGGCTACACCTTC.

The CDR3 nucleotides are TGTGCCAGTAGAACCTCTGGGACCTCCTACGAGCAGTACTTC. Its translation: CASRTSGTSYEQYF. The chain employs TRBV19 and TRBJ2-7; D may correspond to TRBD1 or TRBD2 (5 bases each). This CDR3 contains 14 residues. The germline V gene has CDR1 LNHDA and CDR2 SQIVND (reference sequence). The V gene lost 6 bases and the J gene lost 0 bases, with 12 bases spanning the gap.

The chain joins TRBV28 to TRBJ2-2; no clear D gene. CDR1 MDHEN and CDR2 SYDVKM come from the germline V gene. The CDR3 is 15 residues long. Trimming took off 3 bases at V and 0 bases at J, with 8 bases between the two ends. CDR3 sequence reads: CASSFFATNTGELFF. The CDR3 nucleotides are TGTGCCAGCAGTTTCTTCGCGACGAACACCGGGGAGCTGTTTTTT.

The DNA of the CDR3 is TGTGCCTGGAGTCCGACGGACGGTAGCTCCTACGAGCAGTACTTC. It translates to CAWSPTDGSSYEQYF. The chain links TRBV30 to TRBJ2-7, with D uncertain. Trimming took off 2 bases at V and 0 bases at J, with 14 bases between the two ends. Looked up from germline, CDR1 is GTSNPN and CDR2 is SVGIG (reference sequence). The CDR3 totals 15 residues.

V gene TRBV3-1 (or the pseudogene TRBV3-2) combines with J gene TRBJ2-1; 7 nucleotides align to TRBD2. Trimming cost V 4 bases and J 10 bases; bases outside gene matches: 7. CDR3 length: 13 residues. Germline V CDR1 and CDR2: LGHDT, YNNKEL (reference sequence). This chain's CDR3 is CASSPASGIEQFF. The DNA for the CDR3 is TGTGCCAGCAGCCCAGCCAGCGGGATCGAGCAGTTCTTC.

This rearrangement joins TRBV28 to TRBJ1-2, with TRBD1 as a possible D gene (5 bases). The CDR3 consists of 15 residues. V shed 6 bases and J shed 0 bases, with 14 bases lying between them. In germline, CDR1 is MDHEN, CDR2 SYDVKM. The CDR3 nucleotides are TGTGCCAGCAGAGGGGCGACACTTGCTAACTATGGCTACACCTTC. Protein: CASRGATLANYGYTF.

This clone was recorded many times. The J gene is TRBJ2-3, the V gene TRBV7-2; TRBD2 matches 9 bases. The V segment lost 5 bases and the J segment 11 bases; nucleotides outside the gene matches: 5. This CDR3 region has 12 residues. In germline, CDR1 is SGHTA, CDR2 FQGNSA. The CDR3 DNA sequence: TGTGCCAGCAGCGAATCTAGCGGGAAGCAGTATTTT. Its protein product is CASSESSGKQYF.

The J gene is TRBJ1-5, the V gene TRBV19; TRBD1 matches at 8 bases. The CDR3 extends over 16 amino acids. V lost 5 bases to trimming and J lost 2 bases; unmatched junction nucleotides: 8. Germline-derived CDR1 and CDR2 are LNHDA and SQIVND (reference sequence). This CDR3 reads CASSGIGQGGNQPQHF. CDR3 nucleotide sequence: TGTGCCAGTAGTGGAATAGGACAGGGAGGCAATCAGCCCCAGCATTTT.

V gene TRBV3-1 (or the pseudogene TRBV3-2) combines with J gene TRBJ1-2; D gene uncertain. The CDR3 runs 14 residues. V lost 3 bases and J 2 bases, leaving 10 bases between the germline ends. CDR1 is LGHDT, CDR2 YNNKEL, per germline (reference sequence). Here the CDR3 reads CASSQGNSNYGYTF. Here the CDR3 DNA reads TGTGCCAGCAGCCAGGGAAATTCGAACTATGGCTACACCTTC.

The gene calls are TRBV28 and TRBJ2-7; 8 nucleotides agree with TRBD1. Trimming at V came to 8 bases and at J to 6 bases, leaving 12 bases not matched to a gene. The CDR3 has 14 amino acids. Per the germline V gene, CDR1 is MDHEN and CDR2 is SYDVKM. CDR3 loop: CASSTTTGVGEQYF. CDR3 DNA sequence: TGTGCCAGCTCCACTACGACAGGGGTGGGCGAGCAGTACTTC.

The chain has TRBV4-1 and TRBJ1-1; maybe TRBD1 (5 bases). The ends were cut back, 1 base at V and 1 base at J, with 13 bases in the middle. The CDR3 contains 16 residues. CDR1 is MGHRA and CDR2 is YSYEKL in the germline V gene. The DNA of the CDR3 is TGCGCCAGCAGCCAAGGAGGGGCATATGAGAACACTGAAGCTTTCTTT. It codes for CASSQGGAYENTEAFF.

The J gene is TRBJ2-1, the V gene TRBV11-3; 10 bases fit TRBD2. CDR1 and CDR2 from the germline V gene are SGHNT and YENEEA. This CDR3 has 18 amino acids. With 5 bases clipped from V and 1 base from J, the junction kept 11 bases outside the gene matches. In nucleotides, the CDR3 is TGTGCCAGCAGCCCGTCGCCCCAGCGGGAGGGGTCCTACAATGAGCAGTTCTTC. The encoded protein is CASSPSPQREGSYNEQFF.

J is TRBJ2-2 and V is TRBV7-2; 9 positions match TRBD2. From germline, CDR1 is SGHTA and CDR2 FQGNSA. V dropped 6 bases and J dropped 2; count of bases not matched to a gene: 7. The CDR3 totals 16 residues. The CDR3 loop is CASREQAGGNTGELFF. CDR3 DNA sequence: TGTGCCAGCAGGGAACAAGCGGGAGGTAACACCGGGGAGCTGTTTTTT. Looking up the rest from reference TRBV7-2 and TRBJ2-2 gives the full variable domain: GAGVSQSPSNKVTEKGKDVELRCDPISGHTALYWYRQSLGQGLEFLIYFQGNSAPDKSGLPSDRFSAERTGGSVSTLTIQRTQQEDSAVYLCASREQAGGNTGELFFGEGSRLTVL.

The sample holds a few counts of this clone. CDR3 in amino acids: CSVSGTQTYEQYF. DNA of the CDR3: TGCAGCGTCTCCGGGACCCAGACCTACGAGCAGTACTTC. This rearrangement joins TRBV29-1 to TRBJ2-7; the D call may be TRBD1 or TRBD2 (5 bases each). This CDR3 contains 13 residues. Per the germline V gene, CDR1 is SQVTM and CDR2 is ANQGSEA. The V and J ends lost 6 bases and 2 bases respectively, with 14 bases between them.

V and J are TRBV7-2 and TRBJ2-3; the D is unclear. CDR3 length equals 16 residues. Looked up from germline, CDR1 is SGHTA and CDR2 is FQGNSA. Trimming cost V 2 bases and J 0 bases, with 12 bases left between them. CDR3 nucleotides: TGTGCCAGCAGCTTAAATGCCCGACTGAGCACAGATACGCAGTATTTT. Translated: CASSLNARLSTDTQYF.

The J gene is TRBJ1-1, the V gene TRBV19; D is ambiguous. The CDR3 sequence is 14 residues long. Deletions cut 1 base from V and 3 bases from J, with 9 bases between. Looked up from germline, CDR1 is LNHDA and CDR2 is SQIVND (reference sequence). The CDR3 here is CASSIGEGYTEAFF. As DNA, the CDR3 is TGTGCCAGTAGTATAGGAGAAGGCTACACTGAAGCTTTCTTT.

The rearrangement joins TRBV5-6 to TRBJ1-6; D possibly corresponds to TRBD1 (5 bases). This CDR3 is built from 14 residues. V lost 4 bases to trimming and J lost 12 bases, with 17 bases between them. Germline CDR1 and CDR2: SGHDT and YYEEEE. The CDR3 is CASSLGTGERPLHF. The CDR3 region has the DNA TGTGCCAGCAGCCTAGGGACGGGTGAGAGACCCCTCCACTTT. Together with reference TRBV5-6 and TRBJ1-6, the CDR3 gives the full variable domain: DAGVTQSPTHLIKTRGQQVTLRCSPKSGHDTVSWYQQALGQGPQFIFQYYEEEERQRGNFPDRFSGHQFPNYSSELNVNALLLGDSALYLCASSLGTGERPLHFGNGTRLTVT.